The TCR beta chain described here comes from a study of human T cells and chemical hapten exposure. The time point is: patch test 3, about 24 weeks after DPC sensitization. Treatment meaning: therapeutic diphenylcyclopropenone sensitization with weekly scalp DPC. Whole blood that had not been fractionated was the source of extracted total RNA. TCRdb redid the calling of the RACE reads with MiXCR, one entry per CDR3 protein. This table has more than 35,000 distinct CDR3 sequences, roughly 13% appearing once. Germline V lookup: CDR1 MDHEN, CDR2 SYDVKM. Trimming left V 10 bases short and J 1 base short, with 13 bases between. The CDR3 contains 13 residues. Worth noting for this clonotype: This clone may be a read error of a much larger clone one base away.

Sample: whole blood, taken in connection with sensitization to the hapten diphenylcyclopropenone (DPC). The receptor comes from a woman aged 40 to 50 with alopecia areata. Some clones in this sample may be carry-over from other donors' samples. The V and J genes are TRBV28 and TRBJ1-1; D gene ambiguous. The CDR3 DNA reads as TGTGCCACCGAAAAAAGGTGGAACACTGAAGCTTTCTTT. Protein sequence: CATEKRWNTEAFF. Full variable domain (remainder filled in from reference TRBV28 and TRBJ1-1): DVKVTQSSRYLVKRTGEKVFLECVQDMDHENMFWYRQDPGLGLRLIYFSYDVKMKEKGDIPEGYSVSREKKERFSLILESASTNQTSMYLCATEKRWNTEAFFGQGTRLTVV.